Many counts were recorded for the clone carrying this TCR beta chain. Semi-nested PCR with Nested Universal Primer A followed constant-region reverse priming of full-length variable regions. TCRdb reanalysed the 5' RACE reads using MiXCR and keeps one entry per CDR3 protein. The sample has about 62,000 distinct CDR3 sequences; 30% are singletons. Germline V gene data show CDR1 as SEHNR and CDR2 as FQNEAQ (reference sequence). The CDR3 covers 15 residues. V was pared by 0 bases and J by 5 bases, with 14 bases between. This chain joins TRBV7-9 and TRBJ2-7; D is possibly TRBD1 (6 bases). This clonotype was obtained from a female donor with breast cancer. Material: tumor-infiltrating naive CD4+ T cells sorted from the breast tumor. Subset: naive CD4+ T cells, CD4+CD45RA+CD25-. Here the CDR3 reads CASSLAVQGSHEQYF. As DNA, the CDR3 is TGTGCCAGCAGCTTAGCGGTACAGGGTTCCCACGAGCAGTACTTC.